Here is one T cell receptor (beta chain) with its context. Its antigen is unknown. The germline gives CDR1 SGHRS, CDR2 YFSETQ. The CDR3 runs to 16 residues. Trimming cost V 0 bases and J 6 bases; bases outside gene matches: 3. The TCR beta libraries were generated through quantitative 5'-RACE incorporating molecular barcodes. MiXCR, applied by TCRdb to the 5' RACE reads, yields one record per CDR3 protein. Of a few hundred thousand distinct CDR3 sequences listed, 15% to 20% were seen once; the top ten hold under 55%. This record comes from a study of CD8 T cells in ankylosing spondylitis. General study points: Fewer than ten highly homologous variants made up a TCR beta motif, and this motif appeared characteristic of ankylosing spondylitis blood. The clones that were linked to disease were reported to be significantly enriched in matched synovial fluid samples from ankylosing spondylitis patients.

Sequencing input: blood, either unsorted or a sorted T cell fraction (not recorded which). The chain carries TRBV5-1 and TRBJ2-2; TRBD2 aligns across 12 bases. This TCR derives from a male donor with ankylosing spondylitis. The CDR3 nucleotides read TGCGCCAGCAGCTTGGAGGGACTAGCGGGTCCCGGGGAGCTGTTTTTT. Its protein product is CASSLEGLAGPGELFF.